These T cell receptor beta chains were read from a single sample in a study of vaccination and CD4 T cells after COVID-19. Their target antigens are unknown. TCRdb independently ran MiXCR on the PCR reads; one entry per CDR3 protein. The sample has a few thousand distinct CDR3 sequences; approximately 25% are singletons. Sequenced here: CD4+ T cells from blood, cultured in vitro, sampled after SARS-CoV-2 vaccination. The receptor set was obtained from a human donor who had recovered from COVID-19. Both conserved end residues are part of each CDR3. The D gene is left open where the match is weak. Only part of the rows carry a size: once, few, many, or a class if the clone is expanded.

J: TRBJ1-1; V: TRBV28; D: TRBD1; size: NA; DNA: TGTGCCAGCAGTCCCGGGACAGGGGACACTGAAGCTTTCTTT; CDR3: CASSPGTGDTEAFF
J: TRBJ2-1; V: TRBV7-3; D: NA; size: NA; DNA: TGTGCCAGCAGCTTAGGGGGAAAGCAGTTCTTC; CDR3: CASSLGGKQFF
J: TRBJ1-1; V: TRBV7-9; D: NA; size: few; DNA: TGTGCCAGCAGCTTAGGGACCGCTGAAGCTTTCTTT; CDR3: CASSLGTAEAFF
J: TRBJ2-7; V: TRBV7-2; D: NA; size: medium-sized; DNA: TGTGCCAGCGGAACCGAGCAGTACTTC; CDR3: CASGTEQYF
J: TRBJ2-1; V: TRBV18; D: TRBD1; size: once; DNA: TGTGCCAGCTCGTACGGACAGGGGGCCTACAATGAGCAGTTCTTC; CDR3: CASSYGQGAYNEQFF
J: TRBJ2-1; V: TRBV7-2; D: NA; size: medium-sized; DNA: TGTGCCAGCAGCTTAGGAGGCTACCGCTCCTACAATGAGCAGTTCTTC; CDR3: CASSLGGYRSYNEQFF
J: TRBJ1-1; V: TRBV20-1; D: NA; size: NA; DNA: TGCAGGGGGTCTGGGGGCGCGGGGACTGAAGCTTTCTTT; CDR3: CRGSGGAGTEAFF
J: TRBJ2-5; V: TRBV10-3; D: NA; size: NA; DNA: TGTGCCATCGGGGGTAGCCAAGAGACCCAGTACTTC; CDR3: CAIGGSQETQYF
J: TRBJ1-1; V: TRBV11-3; D: TRBD1; size: few; DNA: TGTGCCAGCAGCTTAGAGGACAGGGCTGAAGCTTTCTTT; CDR3: CASSLEDRAEAFF
J: TRBJ2-3; V: TRBV7-8; D: NA; size: NA; DNA: TGTGCCAGCAGCATAGAGGGGCGGGGACCCACAGATACGCAGTATTTT; CDR3: CASSIEGRGPTDTQYF
J: TRBJ2-7; V: TRBV28; D: NA; size: NA; DNA: TGTGCCAGCAGCCCCCCCCCGTCCTACGAGCAGTACTTC; CDR3: CASSPPPSYEQYF